One sample yielded the 26 T cell receptor beta chains listed below, sequenced in a study of CD4+ T cells in melanoma. Libraries were prepared by immunoSEQ multiplex PCR; TCRdb keeps only in-frame clonotypes and omits some of them. The sample lists about 55,000 clones, roughly 69% occurring once. Sequenced: tumor tissue. The origin of the receptors is a human donor with melanoma.

The V and J genes are TRBV7-6 and TRBJ2-1, with D possibly matching TRBD1 (5 bases). The germline V gene encodes CDR1 SGHVS and CDR2 FNYEAQ. V lost 3 bases and J 6 bases, leaving 12 bases between the germline ends. The length of the CDR3 is 14 residues. The CDR3 DNA follows: TGTGCCAGCAGCTTGTCGGCAGGGTCCAATGAGCAGTTCTTC. Residues: CASSLSAGSNEQFF.

At least ten counts were recorded for this clone. This chain links TRBV19 with TRBJ1-1; D gene unclear. Germline CDR1 LNHDA, CDR2 SQIVND (reference sequence). V gave up 1 base and J gave up 5 bases, with 11 bases separating them. This CDR3 is 14 amino acids long. CDR3 loop: CASSIGSSRTEAFF. CDR3 coding DNA: TGTGCCAGTAGTATAGGGAGTTCGAGGACTGAAGCTTTCTTT.

The V gene is TRBV7-8, the J gene TRBJ2-7, with 12 bases fitting TRBD2. Germline V gives CDR1 SGHVS, CDR2 FQNEAQ. This CDR3 contains 16 residues. The trim removed 5 bases at V and 6 bases at J, leaving 11 bases unmatched. This CDR3 reads CASSDAPGLAGSEQYF. The DNA of the CDR3 is TGTGCCAGCAGCGATGCTCCGGGACTAGCGGGTTCCGAGCAGTACTTC.

The V gene is TRBV2, the J gene TRBJ2-7; D gene ambiguous. V was shortened by 4 bases and J by 3 bases, with 4 bases between the two germline ends. This CDR3 comprises 11 residues. Germline V CDR1 and CDR2: SNHLY, FYNNEI. The DNA of the CDR3 is TGTGCCAGCAGTGGAATCTACGAGCAGTACTTC. Protein product: CASSGIYEQYF.

The chain links TRBV18 to TRBJ1-6, with TRBD1 identical over 11 bases. The CDR3 covers 15 residues. Germline V gene sequence: CDR1 KGHSH, CDR2 LQKENI. The V segment lost 3 bases and the J segment 9 bases; nucleotides outside the gene matches: 4. The CDR3 here is CASSPGTGGISPLHF. CDR3 sequence (DNA): TGTGCCAGCTCACCCGGGACAGGGGGTATTTCACCCCTCCACTTT.

The rearrangement links TRBV9 to TRBJ2-5, with 10 positions matching TRBD1. There are 14 residues in the CDR3. Per the germline V gene, CDR1 is SGDLS and CDR2 is YYNGEE. V shed 3 bases, J shed 4 bases, and the junction held 3 bases outside the gene matches. The CDR3 DNA is TGTGCCAGCAGCGGACAGGGGGCGGGAGAGACCCAGTACTTC. The encoded protein is CASSGQGAGETQYF.

This clone has at least ten counts. The genes are TRBV7-9 and TRBJ1-4; D might be TRBD1 (6 bases). CDR3 length equals 15 residues. Germline V gene sequence: CDR1 SEHNR, CDR2 FQNEAQ (reference sequence). V was cut by 3 bases and J by 6 bases, with 14 bases left in between. In DNA form, the CDR3 reads TGTGCCAGCAGCTTTATTGGAGGACAGTATGAAAAACTGTTTTTT. Protein sequence: CASSFIGGQYEKLFF.

The rearrangement joins TRBV7-9 to TRBJ1-3; no clear D. The CDR3 has 11 amino acids. CDR1 is SEHNR and CDR2 is FQNEAQ in the germline V gene (reference sequence). The V end lost 5 bases, the J end lost 5 bases, and 4 bases lay between the germline ends. The CDR3 here is CASSQRNTIYF. As DNA, the CDR3 is TGTGCCAGCAGCCAACGAAACACCATATATTTT. The complete variable domain, with remaining parts taken from reference TRBV7-9 and TRBJ1-3, reads DTGVSQNPRHKITKRGQNVTFRCDPISEHNRLYWYRQTLGQGPEFLTYFQNEAQLEKSRLLSDRFSAERPKGSFSTLEIQRTEQGDSAMYLCASSQRNTIYFGEGSWLTVV.

V is TRBV9 and J is TRBJ2-7; D possibly corresponds to TRBD2 (5 bases). CDR3 length: 15 amino acids. CDR1 is SGDLS, CDR2 YYNGEE, per germline. Trimming shortened V by 0 bases and J by 0 bases, and 10 bases separated the two germline ends. The CDR3 sequence is CASSVEPGTSYEQYF. The CDR3 DNA follows: TGTGCCAGCAGCGTAGAGCCGGGAACCTCCTACGAGCAGTACTTC. Using reference TRBV9 and TRBJ2-7 for the parts outside the CDR3, the full variable domain is DSGVTQTPKHLITATGQRVTLRCSPRSGDLSVYWYQQSLDQGLQFLIQYYNGEERAKGNILERFSAQQFPDLHSELNLSSLELGDSALYFCASSVEPGTSYEQYFGPGTRLTVT.

The rearrangement uses TRBV30 and TRBJ2-7; D unclear. This CDR3 region has 12 residues. V dropped 7 bases and J dropped 4 bases, with 14 bases sitting between them. The germline gives CDR1 GTSNPN, CDR2 SVGIG (reference sequence). CDR3 coding DNA: TGTGCCTCCCTTAACAGAGTTTACGAGCAGTACTTC. As protein: CASLNRVYEQYF.

This clone was seen many times. The V gene is TRBV9, the J gene TRBJ1-2; D remains ambiguous. Germline CDR1 is SGDLS and CDR2 is YYNGEE. Trimming took off 4 bases at V and 1 base at J, with 8 bases between the two ends. CDR3 length equals 13 residues. CDR3 bases: TGTGCCAGCAGCCCCCGATTTAACTATGGCTACACCTTC. Its translation: CASSPRFNYGYTF.

Written as DNA, the CDR3 is TGTGCCAGCAGCTTGGGCGACAGGGGAACCGGGGAGCTGTTTTTT. As protein: CASSLGDRGTGELFF. V gene TRBV5-5 combines with J gene TRBJ2-2; 8 nucleotides align to TRBD1. V shed 0 bases, J shed 5 bases, and the junction held 3 bases outside the gene matches. CDR3 length: 15 amino acids. Germline lookup yields CDR1 SGHKS and CDR2 YYEKEE (reference sequence).

This chain uses TRBV4-2 with TRBJ1-1; 10 bases map to TRBD1. The CDR3 covers 18 residues. Germline-derived CDR1 and CDR2 are LGHNA and YNFKEQ. V trimming: 1 base; J trimming: 1 base; junction bases outside the gene matches: 9. In DNA form, the CDR3 reads TGTGCCAGCAGCCAAGGGACAGGGGGTTGGAACGGGAACACTGAAGCTTTCTTT. This sequence encodes CASSQGTGGWNGNTEAFF.

The chain links TRBV7-2 to TRBJ1-2, with a weak D call TRBD1 (6 bases). The V and J ends lost 1 base and 8 bases respectively, with 11 bases between them. The germline V gene has CDR1 SGHTA and CDR2 FQGNSA. The CDR3 loop spans 13 amino acids. This chain's CDR3 is CASSLDGTGGYTF. In DNA, the CDR3 is TGTGCCAGCAGCTTAGACGGTACAGGGGGCTACACCTTC.

V usage is TRBV5-1 and J usage is TRBJ1-1; D unresolved. Trimming removed 0 bases from V and 0 bases from J, with 9 bases in between. The germline V gene encodes CDR1 SGHRS and CDR2 YFSETQ. The CDR3 has 15 amino acids. The CDR3 loop reads CASSLEAGLNTEAFF. The CDR3, as DNA: TGCGCCAGCAGCTTGGAGGCGGGGTTGAACACTGAAGCTTTCTTT.

The CDR3 DNA sequence: TGTGCCAGAAGCCCCCACAGGGCTGGAGCTTTCTTT. Translated: CARSPHRAGAFF. The rearrangement uses TRBV5-3 and TRBJ1-1; a possible D gene is TRBD1 (6 bases). TRBV5-3 has ORF status, its function being uncertain. The V end was cut by 4 bases, the J end by 10 bases, with 14 bases between. CDR3 size: 12 residues.

This clone has a handful of counts. The chain employs TRBV10-3 and TRBJ1-1, with a possible D match to TRBD1 (5 bases). Deletions cut 1 base from V and 5 bases from J, with 8 bases between. CDR1 and CDR2 (germline): ENHRY, SYGVKD. This CDR3 contains 13 residues. CDR3 nucleotides: TGTGCCATCAGTGAGTGGGGCAGAACTGAAGCTTTCTTT. Its protein product is CAISEWGRTEAFF.

CDR3 amino acids: CASSTQANQPQHF. The CDR3 DNA reads as TGTGCCAGCAGCACGCAGGCGAATCAGCCCCAGCATTTT. This sequence joins TRBV7-8 and TRBJ1-5; no reliable D call. CDR3 size: 13 residues. Germline values: CDR1 SGHVS, CDR2 FQNEAQ. Trimming shortened V by 5 bases and J by 4 bases, and 9 bases separated the two germline ends. Combining the CDR3 with reference TRBV7-8 and TRBJ1-5 gives the whole variable domain GAGVSQSPRYKVAKRGQDVALRCDPISGHVSLFWYQQALGQGPEFLTYFQNEAQLDKSGLPSDRFFAERPEGSVSTLKIQRTQQEDSAVYLCASSTQANQPQHFGDGTRLSIL.

This chain joins TRBV27 and TRBJ1-2; 9 bases agree with TRBD1. The CDR3 loop spans 13 amino acids. Germline CDR1 reads MNHEY; CDR2 reads SMNVEV (reference sequence). The V gene end was trimmed by 5 bases and the J gene end by 6 bases; junction bases not matched to a gene: 4. CDR3 coding DNA: TGTGCCAGCAGTGAGCGGACAGGGGATGGCTACACCTTC. As protein: CASSERTGDGYTF.

The chain carries TRBV4-3 and TRBJ2-7; 8 bases agree with TRBD1. The V gene's germline CDR1 is LGHNA and CDR2 YSLEER. This CDR3 has 14 residues. The J segment lost 7 bases and the V segment lost 0 bases, leaving 5 bases of the junction unmatched. CDR3 amino acids: CASSQDQGAGEQYF. CDR3 bases: TGCGCCAGCAGCCAAGATCAGGGGGCAGGGGAGCAGTACTTC.

The rearrangement uses TRBV19 and TRBJ1-3, with D possibly being TRBD1 (5 bases). V was trimmed by 3 bases and J by 3 bases, leaving 15 bases between them. The germline gives CDR1 LNHDA, CDR2 SQIVND (reference sequence). The CDR3 is made up of 16 amino acids. The CDR3 nucleotides are TGTGCCAGTAGTATCGAGGGGTCTCTTAGTGGAAACACCATATATTTT. Encoded protein: CASSIEGSLSGNTIYF.

This clone occurred many times. The rearrangement joins TRBV2 to TRBJ1-2, with 7 positions matching TRBD1. The CDR3 spans 14 residues. After removal of 5 bases from V and 4 bases from J, the junction contained 7 bases not matched to a gene. CDR1 and CDR2 (germline): SNHLY, FYNNEI. In DNA, the CDR3 is TGTGCCAGCAGTCCTACAGGGGAACCCTATGGCTACACCTTC. This encodes CASSPTGEPYGYTF.

There are a few counts of this clone. The rearrangement joins TRBV7-2 to TRBJ2-5; maybe TRBD2 (7 bases). V dropped 2 bases and J dropped 2 bases, with 24 bases sitting between them. CDR1 is SGHTA and CDR2 is FQGNSA in the germline V gene. This CDR3 contains 19 residues. The CDR3 coding sequence is TGTGCCAGCAGCTTATACCCCCCCCTTAGGGGGGGGAGGCAAGAGACCCAGTACTTC. Amino acids: CASSLYPPLRGGRQETQYF.

The V gene is TRBV7-9, the J gene TRBJ1-1; tentative D call: TRBD1 (5 bases). V lost 6 bases and J 0 bases, leaving 11 bases between the germline ends. Germline loops: CDR1 SEHNR, CDR2 FQNEAQ (reference sequence). There are 14 residues in the CDR3. In nucleotides, the CDR3 is TGTGCCAGCAGGGCCGGGACGGTGAACACTGAAGCTTTCTTT. This translates into CASRAGTVNTEAFF.

The chain uses TRBV5-6 and TRBJ2-3, with 9 bases that match TRBD2. V was clipped by 2 bases and J by 3 bases; unmatched bases: 7. CDR3 length equals 16 residues. Germline-derived CDR1 and CDR2 are SGHDT and YYEEEE. DNA of the CDR3: TGTGCCAGCAGCTTCGGCGGGGGGGCCGGTACAGATACGCAGTATTTT. It yields the protein CASSFGGGAGTDTQYF.

The CDR3 protein is CASSFRLTGSDSQETQYF. As DNA, the CDR3 is TGTGCCAGCAGCTTTAGATTGACTGGGAGCGATTCCCAAGAGACCCAGTACTTC. The rearrangement joins TRBV7-6 to TRBJ2-5, with D perhaps TRBD2 (5 bases). This CDR3 contains 18 residues. V lost 3 bases and J lost 1, with 21 bases in between. In germline, CDR1 is SGHVS, CDR2 FNYEAQ.